The subject of this entry is one T cell receptor (beta chain). Its antigen is unknown. The data were obtained in a study of beta chain features in type 1 diabetes. Study-wide context: All samples together contributed 107,917,701 sorted cells for examination.

The trim removed 5 bases at V and 7 bases at J, leaving 11 bases unmatched. The germline V gene has CDR1 SGHRS and CDR2 YFSETQ. The CDR3 is 15 residues long. Since all of the isolated RNA was reverse transcribed, expressed TCRB transcripts were what got sequenced. Repertoires were generated with immunoSEQ multiplex PCR, while TCRdb's copy carries only in-frame clones and drops some. Among some 900,000 clones listed, 17% were seen once. Study-level points and caveats: Individuals with type 1 diabetes displayed fewer insertions and more deletions at VDJ junctions.

The J gene is TRBJ2-3, the V gene TRBV5-1; 9 bases agree with TRBD2. The specimen was naive CD4+ T cells from blood. The sequence was collected from a woman between 18 and 29 years old in good health. The CDR3 loop is CASSVLAGMQNTQYF. The CDR3 DNA follows: TGCGCCAGCAGTGTCCTAGCGGGAATGCAAAATACGCAGTATTTT.